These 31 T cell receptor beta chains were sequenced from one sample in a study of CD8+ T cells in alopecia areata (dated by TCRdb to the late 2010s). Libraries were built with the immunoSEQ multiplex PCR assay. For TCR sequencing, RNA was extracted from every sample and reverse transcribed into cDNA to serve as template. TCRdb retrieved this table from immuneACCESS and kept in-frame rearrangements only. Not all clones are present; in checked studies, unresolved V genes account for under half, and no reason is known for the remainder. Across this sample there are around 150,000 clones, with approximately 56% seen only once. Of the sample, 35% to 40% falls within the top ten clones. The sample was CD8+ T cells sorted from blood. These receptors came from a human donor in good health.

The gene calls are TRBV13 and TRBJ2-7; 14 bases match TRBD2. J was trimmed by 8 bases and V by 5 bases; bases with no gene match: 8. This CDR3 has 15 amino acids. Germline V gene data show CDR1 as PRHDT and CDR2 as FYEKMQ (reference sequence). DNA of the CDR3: TGTGCCAGCAGCCTGGGACTAGCGGGAGAGGACAAGCAGTACTTC. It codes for CASSLGLAGEDKQYF.

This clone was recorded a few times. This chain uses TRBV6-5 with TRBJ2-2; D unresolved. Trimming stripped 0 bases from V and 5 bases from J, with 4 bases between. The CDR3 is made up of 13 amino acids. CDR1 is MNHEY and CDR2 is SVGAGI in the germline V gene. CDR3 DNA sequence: TGTGCCAGCAGTTACTCGAGGACCGGGGAGCTGTTTTTT. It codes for CASSYSRTGELFF.

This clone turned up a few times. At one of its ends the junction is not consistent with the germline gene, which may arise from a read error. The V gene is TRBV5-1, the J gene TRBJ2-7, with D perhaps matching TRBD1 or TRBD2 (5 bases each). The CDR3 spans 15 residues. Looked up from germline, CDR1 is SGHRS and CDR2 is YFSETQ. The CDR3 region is CASSLGDVGVYEQYF. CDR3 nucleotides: TGCGCCAGCAGTTTGGGGGACGTAGGGGTCTACGAGCAGTACTTC.

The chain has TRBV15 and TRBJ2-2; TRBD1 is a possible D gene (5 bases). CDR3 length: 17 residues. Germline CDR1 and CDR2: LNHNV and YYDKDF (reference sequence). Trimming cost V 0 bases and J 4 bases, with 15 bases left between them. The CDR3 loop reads CATSRDRGPSGTGELFF. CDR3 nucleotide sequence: TGTGCCACCAGCAGAGATAGGGGCCCCTCGGGCACCGGGGAGCTGTTTTTT.

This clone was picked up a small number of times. CDR3: CASSVPSTSGRAGDTQYF. The CDR3 DNA reads as TGTGCCAGCAGTGTACCGTCAACGAGCGGGAGGGCCGGAGATACGCAGTATTTT. The chain joins TRBV27 to TRBJ2-3; 10 bases match TRBD2. The CDR3 contains 18 residues. The V gene end was trimmed by 5 bases and the J gene end by 5 bases; junction bases not matched to a gene: 16. CDR1 is MNHEY, CDR2 SMNVEV, per germline (reference sequence).

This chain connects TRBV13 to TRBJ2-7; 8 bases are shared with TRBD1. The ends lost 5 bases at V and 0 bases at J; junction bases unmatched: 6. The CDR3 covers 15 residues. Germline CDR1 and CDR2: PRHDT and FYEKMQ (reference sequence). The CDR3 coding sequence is TGTGCCAGCAGCAAAAGACAGGGGACCTCCTACGAGCAGTACTTC. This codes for CASSKRQGTSYEQYF.

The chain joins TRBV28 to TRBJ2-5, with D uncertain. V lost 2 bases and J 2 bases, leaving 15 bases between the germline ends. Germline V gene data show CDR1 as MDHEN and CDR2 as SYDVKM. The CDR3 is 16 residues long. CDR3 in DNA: TGTGCCAGCAGTTTACAACGCCCCCCCACACAAGAGACCCAGTACTTC. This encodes CASSLQRPPTQETQYF.

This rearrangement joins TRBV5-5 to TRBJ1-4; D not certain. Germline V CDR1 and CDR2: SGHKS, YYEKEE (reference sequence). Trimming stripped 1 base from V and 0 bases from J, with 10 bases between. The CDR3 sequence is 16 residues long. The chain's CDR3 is CASSLRVLATNEKLFF. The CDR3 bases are TGTGCCAGCAGCTTGCGGGTCCTTGCAACTAATGAAAAACTGTTTTTT.

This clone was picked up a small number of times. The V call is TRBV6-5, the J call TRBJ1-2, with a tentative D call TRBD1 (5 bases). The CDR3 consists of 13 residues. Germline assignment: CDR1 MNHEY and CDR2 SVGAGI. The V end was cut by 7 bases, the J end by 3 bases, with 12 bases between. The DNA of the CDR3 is TGTGCCAGCAAGACAGCGGGACACTATGGCTACACCTTC. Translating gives CASKTAGHYGYTF.

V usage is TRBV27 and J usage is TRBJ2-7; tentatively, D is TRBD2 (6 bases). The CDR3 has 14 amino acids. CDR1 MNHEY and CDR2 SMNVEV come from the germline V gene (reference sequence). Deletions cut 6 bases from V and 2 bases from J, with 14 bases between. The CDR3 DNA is TGTGCCAGCAGCTACAGGACGGGGGCCTACGAGCAGTACTTC. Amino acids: CASSYRTGAYEQYF.

CDR3 amino acids: CSAPNGTHRTDTQYF. Here the CDR3 DNA reads TGCAGCGCCCCAAACGGGACTCACAGAACAGATACGCAGTATTTT. The chain joins TRBV29-1 to TRBJ2-3; a weak D match, TRBD2 (6 bases). The germline V and J ends were trimmed by 7 bases and 3 bases, with 20 bases remaining between them. In germline, CDR1 is SQVTM, CDR2 ANQGSEA. The CDR3 is made up of 15 amino acids.

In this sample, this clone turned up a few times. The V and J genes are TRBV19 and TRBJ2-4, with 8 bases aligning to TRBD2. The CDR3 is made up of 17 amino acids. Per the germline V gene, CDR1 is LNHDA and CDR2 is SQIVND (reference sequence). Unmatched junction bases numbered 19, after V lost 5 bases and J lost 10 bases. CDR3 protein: CASSLRTDPAGDGIQYF. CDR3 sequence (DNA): TGTGCCAGTAGTCTAAGAACGGACCCAGCGGGGGACGGAATTCAGTACTTC.

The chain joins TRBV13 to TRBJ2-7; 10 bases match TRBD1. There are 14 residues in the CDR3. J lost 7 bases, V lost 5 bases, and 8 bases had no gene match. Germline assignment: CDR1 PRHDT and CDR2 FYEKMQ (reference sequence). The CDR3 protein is CASSQGTGAWEQYF. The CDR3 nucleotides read TGTGCCAGCAGCCAAGGGACAGGGGCTTGGGAGCAGTACTTC.

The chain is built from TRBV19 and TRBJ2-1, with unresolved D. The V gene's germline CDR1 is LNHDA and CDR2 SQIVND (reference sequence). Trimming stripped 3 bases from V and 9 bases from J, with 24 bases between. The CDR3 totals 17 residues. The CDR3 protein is CASSMDGPTKIRIEQFF. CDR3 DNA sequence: TGTGCCAGTAGTATGGACGGGCCCACAAAGATTAGGATTGAGCAGTTCTTC.

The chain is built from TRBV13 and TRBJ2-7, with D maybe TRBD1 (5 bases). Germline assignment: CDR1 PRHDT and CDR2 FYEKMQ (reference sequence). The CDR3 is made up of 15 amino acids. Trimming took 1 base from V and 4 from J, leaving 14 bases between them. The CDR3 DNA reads TGTGCCAGCAGCTTAGTGTCAGGGATCGGGTACGAGCAGTACTTC. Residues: CASSLVSGIGYEQYF.

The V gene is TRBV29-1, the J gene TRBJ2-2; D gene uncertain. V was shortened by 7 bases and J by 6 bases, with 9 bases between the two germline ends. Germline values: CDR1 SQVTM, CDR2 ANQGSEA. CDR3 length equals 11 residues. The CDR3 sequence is CSGSEAGELFF. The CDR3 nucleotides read TGCAGCGGAAGCGAGGCCGGGGAGCTGTTTTTT.

The DNA of the CDR3 is TGTGCCAGCAGCGTAGCCGGGGGGCGAAACACCATATATTTT. Protein: CASSVAGGRNTIYF. The J gene is TRBJ1-3, the V gene TRBV9, with D perhaps matching TRBD1 (6 bases). CDR1 and CDR2 (germline): SGDLS, YYNGEE. Trimming removed 0 bases at V and 5 bases at J, with 9 bases between. The CDR3 has 14 residues. The complete variable domain, with remaining parts taken from reference TRBV9 and TRBJ1-3, reads DSGVTQTPKHLITATGQRVTLRCSPRSGDLSVYWYQQSLDQGLQFLIQYYNGEERAKGNILERFSAQQFPDLHSELNLSSLELGDSALYFCASSVAGGRNTIYFGEGSWLTVV.

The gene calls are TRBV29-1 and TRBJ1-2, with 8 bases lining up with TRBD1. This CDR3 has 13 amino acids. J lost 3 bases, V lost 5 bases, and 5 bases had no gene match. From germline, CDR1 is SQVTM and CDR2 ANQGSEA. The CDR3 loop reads CSVLTGVDYGYTF. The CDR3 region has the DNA TGCAGCGTTTTGACAGGGGTAGACTATGGCTACACCTTC.

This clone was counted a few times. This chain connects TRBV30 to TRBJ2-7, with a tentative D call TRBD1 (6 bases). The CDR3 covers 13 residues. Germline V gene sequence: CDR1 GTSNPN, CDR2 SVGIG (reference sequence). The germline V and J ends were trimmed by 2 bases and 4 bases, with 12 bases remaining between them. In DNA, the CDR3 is TGTGCCTGGAGTCACGGGACACCATACGAGCAGTACTTC. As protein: CAWSHGTPYEQYF. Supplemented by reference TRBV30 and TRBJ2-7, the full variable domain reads SQTIHQWPATLVQPVGSPLSLECTVEGTSNPNLYWYRQAAGRGLQLLFYSVGIGQISSEVPQNLSASRPQDRQFILSSKKLLLSDSGFYLCAWSHGTPYEQYFGPGTRLTVT.

CDR3 protein: CASQWNTGELFF. The CDR3 coding sequence is TGTGCCAGCCAATGGAACACCGGGGAGCTGTTTTTT. The chain is built from TRBV6-5 and TRBJ2-2; D gene ambiguous. The germline V and J ends were trimmed by 8 bases and 1 base, with 5 bases remaining between them. The CDR3 spans 12 residues. Germline CDR1 MNHEY, CDR2 SVGAGI.

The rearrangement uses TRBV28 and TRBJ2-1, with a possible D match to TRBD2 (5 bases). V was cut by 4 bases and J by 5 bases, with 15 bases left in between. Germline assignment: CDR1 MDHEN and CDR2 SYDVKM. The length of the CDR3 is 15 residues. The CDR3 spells CASSSIGIVNNEQFF. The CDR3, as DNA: TGTGCCAGCAGTTCTATCGGGATCGTGAACAATGAGCAGTTCTTC.

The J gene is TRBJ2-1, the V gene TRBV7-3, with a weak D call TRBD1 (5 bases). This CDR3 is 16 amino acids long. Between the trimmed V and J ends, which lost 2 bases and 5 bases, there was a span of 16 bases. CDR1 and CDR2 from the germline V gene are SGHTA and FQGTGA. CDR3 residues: CASSLVAGNPHNEQFF. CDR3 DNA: TGTGCCAGCAGCTTAGTGGCAGGGAATCCACACAATGAGCAGTTCTTC.

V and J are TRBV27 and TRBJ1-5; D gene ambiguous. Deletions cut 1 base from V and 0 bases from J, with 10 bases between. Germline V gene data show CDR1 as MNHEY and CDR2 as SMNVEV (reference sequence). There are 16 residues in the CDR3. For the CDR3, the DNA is TGTGCCAGCAGTTTATGGGGTAGGGATAGCAATCAGCCCCAGCATTTT. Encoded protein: CASSLWGRDSNQPQHF.

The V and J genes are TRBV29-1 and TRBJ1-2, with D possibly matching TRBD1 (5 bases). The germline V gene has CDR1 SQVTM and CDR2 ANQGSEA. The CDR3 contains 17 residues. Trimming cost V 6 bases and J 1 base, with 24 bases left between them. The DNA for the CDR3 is TGCAGCGTGGAGGGCAGGGTTGATTCCTTGGGTAACTATGGCTACACCTTC. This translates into CSVEGRVDSLGNYGYTF. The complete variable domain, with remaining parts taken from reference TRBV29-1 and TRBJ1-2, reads SAVISQKPSRDICQRGTSLTIQCQVDSQVTMMFWYRQQPGQSLTLIATANQGSEATYESGFVIDKFPISRPNLTFSTLTVSNMSPEDSSIYLCSVEGRVDSLGNYGYTFGSGTRLTVV.

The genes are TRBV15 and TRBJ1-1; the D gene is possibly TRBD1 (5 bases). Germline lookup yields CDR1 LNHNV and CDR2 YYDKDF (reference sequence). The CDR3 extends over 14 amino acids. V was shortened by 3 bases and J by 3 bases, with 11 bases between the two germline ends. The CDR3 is CATSSPGEDTEAFF. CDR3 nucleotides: TGTGCCACCAGCAGTCCGGGGGAAGACACTGAAGCTTTCTTT.

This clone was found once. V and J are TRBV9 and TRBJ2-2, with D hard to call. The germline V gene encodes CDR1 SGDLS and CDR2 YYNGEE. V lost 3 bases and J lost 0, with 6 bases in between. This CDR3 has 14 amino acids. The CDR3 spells CASSGEPNTGELFF. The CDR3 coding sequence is TGTGCCAGCAGCGGGGAACCGAACACCGGGGAGCTGTTTTTT.

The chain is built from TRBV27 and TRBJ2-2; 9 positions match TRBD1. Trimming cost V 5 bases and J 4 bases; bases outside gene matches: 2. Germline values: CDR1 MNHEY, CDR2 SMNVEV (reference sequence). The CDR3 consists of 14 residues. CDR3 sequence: CASSGDRVTGELFF. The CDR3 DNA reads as TGTGCCAGCAGTGGGGACAGGGTCACCGGGGAGCTGTTTTTT.

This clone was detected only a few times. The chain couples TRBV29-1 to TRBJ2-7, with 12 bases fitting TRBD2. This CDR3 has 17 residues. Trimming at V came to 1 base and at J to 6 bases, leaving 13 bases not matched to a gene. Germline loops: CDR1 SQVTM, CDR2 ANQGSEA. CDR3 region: CSVEGRDSSGRAGEQYF. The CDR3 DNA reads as TGCAGCGTTGAAGGTCGTGACTCTAGCGGGAGGGCCGGCGAGCAGTACTTC.

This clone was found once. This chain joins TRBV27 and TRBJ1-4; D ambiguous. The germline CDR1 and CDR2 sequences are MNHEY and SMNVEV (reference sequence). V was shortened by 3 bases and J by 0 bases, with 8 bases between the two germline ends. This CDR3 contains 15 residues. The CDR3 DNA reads TGTGCCAGCAGTTTGGGCGCTGCAACTAATGAAAAACTGTTTTTT. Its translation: CASSLGAATNEKLFF.

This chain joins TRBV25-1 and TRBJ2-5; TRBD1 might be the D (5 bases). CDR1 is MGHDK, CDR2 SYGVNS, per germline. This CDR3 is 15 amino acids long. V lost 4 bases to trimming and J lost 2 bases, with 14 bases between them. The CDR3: CASSALGALQETQYF. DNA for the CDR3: TGTGCCAGCAGTGCTCTAGGGGCTCTACAAGAGACCCAGTACTTC.

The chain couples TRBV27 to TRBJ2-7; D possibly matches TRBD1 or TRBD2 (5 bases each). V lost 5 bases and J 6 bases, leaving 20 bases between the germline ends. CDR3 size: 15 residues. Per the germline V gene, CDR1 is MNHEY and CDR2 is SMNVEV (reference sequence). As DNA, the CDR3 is TGTGCCAGCAGTCCCCGGGCCGGGACCCTGAGCGAGCAGTACTTC. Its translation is CASSPRAGTLSEQYF.